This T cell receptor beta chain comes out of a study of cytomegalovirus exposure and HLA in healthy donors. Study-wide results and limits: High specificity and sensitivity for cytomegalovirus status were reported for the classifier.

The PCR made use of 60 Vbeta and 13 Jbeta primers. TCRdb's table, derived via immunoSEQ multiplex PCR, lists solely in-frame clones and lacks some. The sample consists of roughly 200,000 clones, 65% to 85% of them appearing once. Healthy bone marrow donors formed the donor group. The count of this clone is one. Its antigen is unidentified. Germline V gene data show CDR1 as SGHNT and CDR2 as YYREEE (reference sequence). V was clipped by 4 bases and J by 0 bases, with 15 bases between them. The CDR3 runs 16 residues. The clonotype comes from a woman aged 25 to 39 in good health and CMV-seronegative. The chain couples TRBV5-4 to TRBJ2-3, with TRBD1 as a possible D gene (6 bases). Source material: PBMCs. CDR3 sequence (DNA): TGTGCCAGCAGCCCAGCTTGGACAGCTAGCACAGATACGCAGTATTTT. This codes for CASSPAWTASTDTQYF. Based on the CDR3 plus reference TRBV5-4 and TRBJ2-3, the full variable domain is ETGVTQSPTHLIKTRGQQVTLRCSSQSGHNTVSWYQQALGQGPQFIFQYYREEENGRGNFPPRFSGLQFPNYSSELNVNALELDDSALYLCASSPAWTASTDTQYFGPGTRLTVL.